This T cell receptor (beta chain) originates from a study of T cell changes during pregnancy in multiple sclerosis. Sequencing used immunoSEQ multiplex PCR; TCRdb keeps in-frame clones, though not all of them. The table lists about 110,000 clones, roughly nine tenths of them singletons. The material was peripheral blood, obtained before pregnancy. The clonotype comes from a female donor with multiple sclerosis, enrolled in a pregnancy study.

The CDR3 loop is CASSLDIGPNEQYF. Here the CDR3 DNA reads TGTGCCAGCAGCTTGGACATAGGTCCTAACGAGCAGTACTTC. The rearrangement uses TRBV7-6 and TRBJ2-7; D may be TRBD1 (5 bases). V dropped 3 bases and J dropped 5 bases, with 14 bases sitting between them. The CDR3 has 14 amino acids. Germline lookup yields CDR1 SGHVS and CDR2 FNYEAQ.